This T cell receptor (beta chain) was retrieved from a study of shared clonotypes between healthy human individuals. Whole-study context: There were three CD4 naive, three CD4 memory, two CD8 naive and one CD8 memory plates per donor. Study-level results: All-four-donor shared clonotypes had higher generation probabilities than non-shared clonotypes did.

CDR1 and CDR2 from the germline V gene are SGHTA and FQGNSA. V gave up 5 bases and J gave up 10 bases; unmatched junction bases: 13. This CDR3 comprises 16 residues. Details on this clone: Its target is unknown.

Data came from immunoSEQ multiplex PCR; TCRdb stores just in-frame clones and leaves some out. Here the sample spans about 1 million clones, more than 65% being singletons. The TCR sequence derives from a man younger than 35 in good health. Material: memory CD4+ T cells sorted from blood. As for subset: CD45RA-negative fraction. The gene calls are TRBV7-2 and TRBJ1-6; 8 bases fit TRBD1. The CDR3 coding sequence is TGTGCCAGCAGCCCACGGGGGGGACAGGTAACATCACCCCTCCACTTT. Its protein is CASSPRGGQVTSPLHF.